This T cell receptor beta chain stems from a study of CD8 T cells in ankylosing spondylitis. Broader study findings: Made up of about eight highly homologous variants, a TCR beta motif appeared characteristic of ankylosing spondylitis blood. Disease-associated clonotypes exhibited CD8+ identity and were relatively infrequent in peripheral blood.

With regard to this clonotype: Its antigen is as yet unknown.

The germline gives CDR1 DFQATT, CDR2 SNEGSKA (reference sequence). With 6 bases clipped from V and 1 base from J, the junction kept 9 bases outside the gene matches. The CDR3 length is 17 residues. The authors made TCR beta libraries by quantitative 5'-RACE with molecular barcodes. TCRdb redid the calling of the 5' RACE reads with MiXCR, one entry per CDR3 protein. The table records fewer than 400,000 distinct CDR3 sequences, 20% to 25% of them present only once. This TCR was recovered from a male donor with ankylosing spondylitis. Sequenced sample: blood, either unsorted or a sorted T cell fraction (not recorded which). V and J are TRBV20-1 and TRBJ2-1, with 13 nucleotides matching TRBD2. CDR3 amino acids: CSARRTSGSISYNEQFF. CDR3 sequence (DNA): TGCAGTGCCCGGAGGACTAGCGGGAGCATATCCTACAATGAGCAGTTCTTC.